The 14 T cell receptor beta chains given below trace back to one sample, sequenced in a study of OX40 agonist ivuxolimab in advanced cancers. The repertoire was sequenced with immunoSEQ multiplex PCR; TCRdb's copy has only in-frame clones and lacks some. The sample has 40,000 to 55,000 clones, about 90% seen once. Material: CD4+ or CD8+ T cells sorted from blood, obtained in a trial of the OX40 agonist ivuxolimab. These receptors were obtained from an adult with an advanced solid tumor such as melanoma, head and neck, liver or kidney cancer.

Written as DNA, the CDR3 is TGTGCCAGCAGTCCCGGGGGGATCCTTCCCTACGAGCAGTACTTC. Translating it yields CASSPGGILPYEQYF. The chain joins TRBV11-2 to TRBJ2-7; TRBD2 agrees at 7 bases. This CDR3 has 15 amino acids. Germline V gene lookup returns CDR1 SGHAT and CDR2 FQNNGV. V shed 6 bases and J 2 bases; nucleotides not matched to a gene: 10.

This chain connects TRBV6-1 to TRBJ2-3; D is undetermined. V was shortened by 0 bases and J by 6 bases, with 4 bases between the two germline ends. Germline V gene sequence: CDR1 MNHNS, CDR2 SASEGT. This CDR3 has 12 residues. CDR3 protein: CASSEAFDTQYF. In DNA, the CDR3 is TGTGCCAGCAGTGAAGCCTTTGATACGCAGTATTTT.

The chain combines TRBV11-2 with TRBJ2-7, with a weak D call TRBD2 (5 bases). CDR3 length: 12 residues. Germline lookup yields CDR1 SGHAT and CDR2 FQNNGV. Trimming pared 4 bases from V and 3 bases from J, leaving 7 bases between. CDR3 residues: CASSWAGYEQYF. DNA for the CDR3: TGTGCCAGCAGCTGGGCGGGCTACGAGCAGTACTTC.

V gene TRBV7-3 combines with J gene TRBJ2-5; TRBD2 agrees at 7 bases. Germline trimming cut 0 bases from V and 5 bases from J; bases unmatched to any gene: 3. CDR1 and CDR2 from the germline V gene are SGHTA and FQGTGA. The CDR3 has 14 amino acids. The CDR3 region is CASSLTGGSETQYF. As DNA, the CDR3 is TGTGCCAGCAGCTTAACGGGGGGGTCGGAGACCCAGTACTTC.

In the case of this clone: One end of the junction fails to match germline, which may point to a read error. V and J are TRBV5-1 and TRBJ1-2, with TRBD1 matching 11 bases. The CDR3 contains 15 residues. Germline V gene data show CDR1 as SGHRS and CDR2 as YFSETQ. CDR3 residues: CASTLDRGQVYGYTF. CDR3 DNA: TGCGCCAGCACCTTGGACAGGGGGCAGGTCTATGGCTACACCTTC.

The chain recombines TRBV2 with TRBJ2-7; D might be TRBD1 (6 bases). Deletions cut 7 bases from V and 3 bases from J, with 13 bases between. The CDR3 totals 13 residues. Germline V gene sequence: CDR1 SNHLY, CDR2 FYNNEI. The CDR3, as DNA: TGTGCCAGCATTGCTGGGGGCAACTACGAGCAGTACTTC. Its translation: CASIAGGNYEQYF.

In DNA, the CDR3 is TGCGCCAGCAGTGAGATTGAAGCAGATACGCAGTATTTT. Protein sequence: CASSEIEADTQYF. The V and J genes are TRBV5-1 and TRBJ2-3; D not resolved. V was trimmed by 5 bases and J by 4 bases, leaving 11 bases between them. The CDR3 runs 13 residues. The V gene's germline CDR1 is SGHRS and CDR2 YFSETQ.

This chain joins TRBV6-8 and TRBJ2-7, with 7 bases lining up with TRBD2. The CDR3 sequence is 14 residues long. From germline, CDR1 is MNHGY and CDR2 SAAAGT. Trimming cost V 6 bases and J 5 bases; bases outside gene matches: 10. The CDR3 DNA reads as TGTGCCAGCAGCGAGCGGGATACAACCCACGAGCAGTACTTC. The encoded protein is CASSERDTTHEQYF.

A single count supports this clone. The chain is built from TRBV29-1 and TRBJ2-7, with D unresolved. The germline V gene has CDR1 SQVTM and CDR2 ANQGSEA. This CDR3 is built from 14 residues. The V end was cut by 6 bases, the J end by 0 bases, with 15 bases between. CDR3 bases: TGCAGCGTCTATACACCTACGAGCTCCTACGAGCAGTACTTC. The encoded protein is CSVYTPTSSYEQYF.

This clone showed up just once. The genes are TRBV28 and TRBJ2-3; TRBD1 aligns across 10 bases. Germline V lookup: CDR1 MDHEN, CDR2 SYDVKM. This CDR3 is 15 amino acids long. With V trimmed by 2 bases and J by 6 bases, 5 bases remained unmatched. CDR3 coding DNA: TGTGCCAGCAGTTTAGGGACAGGGGCGACGGATACGCAGTATTTT. Its translation is CASSLGTGATDTQYF. Looking up the rest from reference TRBV28 and TRBJ2-3 gives the full variable domain: DVKVTQSSRYLVKRTGEKVFLECVQDMDHENMFWYRQDPGLGLRLIYFSYDVKMKEKGDIPEGYSVSREKKERFSLILESASTNQTSMYLCASSLGTGATDTQYFGPGTRLTVL.

The chain employs TRBV9 and TRBJ2-5, with 13 bases aligning to TRBD2. The CDR3 is 16 amino acids. Germline V CDR1 and CDR2: SGDLS, YYNGEE. J lost 0 bases, V lost 3 bases, and 2 bases had no gene match. The CDR3 region has the DNA TGTGCCAGCAGCGCGACTAGCGGGGGGTACCAAGAGACCCAGTACTTC. Translating gives CASSATSGGYQETQYF.

The chain uses TRBV6-8 and TRBJ2-7; no reliable D call. Germline V gene data show CDR1 as MNHGY and CDR2 as SAAAGT. The V end lost 6 bases, the J end lost 3 bases, and 3 bases lay between the germline ends. CDR3 length equals 10 residues. This CDR3 is CASRGYEQYF. In DNA, the CDR3 is TGTGCCAGCAGGGGCTACGAGCAGTACTTC.

The gene calls are TRBV9 and TRBJ2-1, with D hard to call. CDR1 is SGDLS, CDR2 YYNGEE, per germline. The CDR3 sequence is 13 residues long. Trimming took 3 bases from V and 7 from J, leaving 11 bases between them. In DNA, the CDR3 is TGTGCCAGCAGCGCCAGCCGAGAAAATGAGCAGTTCTTC. This gives the protein CASSASRENEQFF. The full variable domain, with the rest looked up from reference TRBV9 and TRBJ2-1, is DSGVTQTPKHLITATGQRVTLRCSPRSGDLSVYWYQQSLDQGLQFLIQYYNGEERAKGNILERFSAQQFPDLHSELNLSSLELGDSALYFCASSASRENEQFFGPGTRLTVL.

The chain combines TRBV2 with TRBJ2-7, with 7 nucleotides matching TRBD1. CDR1 and CDR2 from the germline V gene are SNHLY and FYNNEI. Trimming took 6 bases from V and 2 from J; bases not matched to a gene: 7. This CDR3 has 14 amino acids. In nucleotides, the CDR3 is TGTGCCAGCAGACAGGGGACAATTACCTACGAGCAGTACTTC. Translating gives CASRQGTITYEQYF.